Ten or more counts support the clone carrying this TCR beta chain. Its target is unknown. Trimming took off 8 bases at V and 4 bases at J, with 14 bases between the two ends. Germline loops: CDR1 SEHNR, CDR2 FQNEAQ (reference sequence). CDR3 length equals 13 residues. This specimen belongs to a study of CD8+CD57+ T cells in acquired aplastic anemia. CD8+CD57+ cell expansion, shown by flow cytometry, had occurred in the patients selected for sequencing. Severe acquired aplastic anemia was diagnosed in all patients. Receipt of therapy had not occurred in any patient by the time of blood sampling. Study observations and caveats: Patients and controls shared over 25 CD8+ CDR3 sequences, which appeared highly expressed in patients and within their immunodominant clones. In CD8+ cells, Simpson's diversity showed no significant difference between patients and controls.

TCR beta VDJ combinations and CDR3 sequences were profiled from genomic DNA. MiXCR, run by TCRdb on the reads, gives a single entry per CDR3 protein. The sample shows over 250,000 distinct CDR3 sequences, 45% to 65% of them seen only once. The sequence was obtained from a human donor with aplastic anemia. This rearrangement joins TRBV7-9 to TRBJ1-2, with a weak D call TRBD1 (6 bases). Sequenced: sorted CD4+, CD8+, or CD8+CD57+ T cells (not recorded which) from PBMCs. The CDR3: CASERGIRYGYTF. The CDR3 coding sequence is TGTGCCAGCGAAAGGGGGATTCGCTATGGCTACACCTTC.